A single sample is the source of the 29 T cell receptor beta chains below, sequenced in a study of blood T cell repertoires in COVID-19. Clones were sequenced by immunoSEQ multiplex PCR, and TCRdb holds only the in-frame ones, with some missing. The sample has some 47,000 clones; nearly 90% are singletons. Sequencing was performed on peripheral blood. Source of these receptors: a man aged 55-75 years with active COVID-19.

This clone showed up just once. CDR3 loop: CASSPDYINSYEQYF. CDR3 sequence (DNA): TGCGCCAGCAGCCCGGACTACATTAACTCCTACGAGCAGTACTTC. The chain is built from TRBV4-3 and TRBJ2-7; D possibly corresponds to TRBD2 (6 bases). The germline V gene encodes CDR1 LGHNA and CDR2 YSLEER. The CDR3 covers 15 residues. Trimming left V 4 bases short and J 0 bases short, with 13 bases between.

This rearrangement joins TRBV5-1 to TRBJ1-2; D may be TRBD1 (5 bases). CDR3 length: 14 residues. The ends were cut back, 5 bases at V and 3 bases at J, with 14 bases in the middle. The germline CDR1 and CDR2 sequences are SGHRS and YFSETQ. The CDR3 protein is CASSSSQGYYGYTF. Written as DNA, the CDR3 is TGCGCCAGCAGTTCTTCCCAGGGTTACTATGGCTACACCTTC.

V usage is TRBV12-3 or TRBV12-4 and J usage is TRBJ1-1; TRBD1 might be the D (6 bases). The CDR3 covers 12 residues. V was clipped by 3 bases and J by 11 bases, with 13 bases between them. This chain's CDR3 is CASSLSSGDAFF. The CDR3 DNA is TGTGCCAGCAGTTTGAGTTCAGGGGACGCTTTCTTT.

The rearrangement joins TRBV5-8 to TRBJ2-1; 8 nucleotides agree with TRBD2. Germline CDR1 reads SGHTS; CDR2 reads YDEGEE. The CDR3 sequence is 15 residues long. The V and J ends lost 9 bases and 7 bases, in that order; junction bases with no gene match: 15. In DNA, the CDR3 is TGTGCCAACCCTCCCCGACAGCGGGAGCAAAATGAGCAGTTCTTC. Translation gives CANPPRQREQNEQFF.

This chain links TRBV5-8 with TRBJ2-3; D is unclear. V was clipped by 0 bases and J by 0 bases, with 5 bases between them. CDR3 length: 14 residues. CDR1 and CDR2 from the germline V gene are SGHTS and YDEGEE. Written as DNA, the CDR3 is TGTGCCAGCAGCTTGGATAGCAGCACAGATACGCAGTATTTT. This codes for CASSLDSSTDTQYF.

The chain links TRBV29-1 to TRBJ2-7, with D perhaps TRBD2 (6 bases). The germline V gene encodes CDR1 SQVTM and CDR2 ANQGSEA. The CDR3 has 13 residues. V lost 5 bases to trimming and J lost 3 bases, with 14 bases between them. CDR3 region: CSVSLVGGYEQYF. The CDR3 nucleotides read TGCAGCGTTAGTTTGGTGGGGGGCTACGAGCAGTACTTC.

V and J are TRBV5-1 and TRBJ1-1; TRBD1 matches 9 bases. Trimming at V came to 0 bases and at J to 10 bases, leaving 4 bases not matched to a gene. The V gene's germline CDR1 is SGHRS and CDR2 YFSETQ. The CDR3 runs 13 residues. In DNA, the CDR3 is TGCGCCAGCAGCTTGGGGACAGGGGCCCGAGCTTTCTTT. Encoded protein: CASSLGTGARAFF.

The rearrangement joins TRBV6-6 to TRBJ2-7; 11 bases match TRBD2. The CDR3 consists of 19 residues. J lost 2 bases, V lost 5 bases, and 17 bases had no gene match. The germline V gene encodes CDR1 MNHNY and CDR2 SVGAGI (reference sequence). CDR3 sequence reads: CASSPRQSPNSGRAYEQYF. CDR3 bases: TGTGCCAGCAGTCCAAGACAGTCACCGAATAGCGGGAGGGCCTACGAGCAGTACTTC.

This clone was recorded once. This chain joins TRBV5-5 and TRBJ2-3; D is possibly TRBD1 (6 bases). V was pared by 7 bases and J by 2 bases, with 11 bases between. The CDR3 extends over 13 amino acids. Germline CDR1 and CDR2: SGHKS and YYEKEE (reference sequence). The CDR3 region is CASGDINTDTQYF. CDR3 in DNA: TGTGCCAGCGGGGACATAAACACAGATACGCAGTATTTT.

The rearrangement joins TRBV5-1 to TRBJ2-1; D is perhaps TRBD1 (6 bases). The CDR3 runs to 15 residues. V was trimmed by 2 bases and J by 0 bases, leaving 9 bases between them. Germline assignment: CDR1 SGHRS and CDR2 YFSETQ. The CDR3 here is CASSLQGSSYNEQFF. The DNA for the CDR3 is TGCGCCAGCAGCTTACAGGGCAGCTCCTACAATGAGCAGTTCTTC.

The rearrangement links TRBV15 to TRBJ2-6; D might be TRBD1 (5 bases). Germline V CDR1 and CDR2: LNHNV, YYDKDF (reference sequence). V gave up 1 base and J gave up 2 bases, with 6 bases separating them. There are 15 residues in the CDR3. The CDR3 protein is CATSRAGTGANVLTF. The DNA for the CDR3 is TGTGCCACCAGCAGAGCAGGGACTGGGGCCAACGTCCTGACTTTC.

The rearrangement links TRBV4-2 to TRBJ2-7; 12 nucleotides match TRBD1. Unmatched junction bases numbered 2, after V lost 4 bases and J lost 1 base. This CDR3 comprises 15 residues. Per germline, CDR1 LGHNA and CDR2 YNFKEQ. The CDR3 DNA reads TGTGCCAGCAGCCTGGGACAGGGGGCTTCCTACGAGCAGTACTTC. As protein: CASSLGQGASYEQYF.

The chain links TRBV9 to TRBJ1-1; D might be TRBD1 (6 bases). In germline, CDR1 is SGDLS, CDR2 YYNGEE. V lost 4 bases and J 0 bases, leaving 10 bases between the germline ends. This CDR3 has 14 residues. The CDR3 nucleotides read TGTGCCAGCAGCTTACAGGGAATGAACACTGAAGCTTTCTTT. This translates into CASSLQGMNTEAFF.

The chain employs TRBV6-1 and TRBJ2-7; TRBD2 aligns across 7 bases. From germline, CDR1 is MNHNS and CDR2 SASEGT. Unmatched junction bases numbered 3, after V lost 3 bases and J lost 4 bases. The CDR3 is made up of 13 amino acids. The CDR3 here is CASSETSRYEQYF. The CDR3 bases are TGTGCCAGCAGTGAGACTAGCAGGTACGAGCAGTACTTC.

The V and J genes are TRBV11-1 and TRBJ2-7, with 9 bases fitting TRBD1. Germline V gene lookup returns CDR1 SGHAT and CDR2 FQDESV (reference sequence). The CDR3 is 16 amino acids. The trim removed 5 bases at V and 3 bases at J, leaving 11 bases unmatched. The CDR3 coding sequence is TGTGCCAGCAGCCCTAGGGAACCGGGACAGGGCTACGAGCAGTACTTC. Its translation: CASSPREPGQGYEQYF.

This clone has just a few counts. CDR3 loop: CASSPQSIDGEQYF. DNA for the CDR3: TGTGCCAGCTCACCTCAATCGATCGACGGGGAGCAGTACTTC. The chain uses TRBV18 and TRBJ2-7; D not resolved. CDR3 length equals 14 residues. The germline V gene encodes CDR1 KGHSH and CDR2 LQKENI. The ends were cut back, 3 bases at V and 7 bases at J, with 16 bases in the middle.

In its sample, this clone was seen once. The chain recombines TRBV19 with TRBJ1-2, with 8 bases lining up with TRBD1. V was pared by 5 bases and J by 8 bases, with 13 bases of the junction left unmatched. The germline CDR1 and CDR2 sequences are LNHDA and SQIVND (reference sequence). The CDR3 sequence is 15 residues long. The CDR3 is CASSPPGQGTGGYTF. The CDR3 coding sequence is TGTGCCAGTAGTCCCCCCGGACAGGGAACCGGGGGCTACACCTTC.

The chain recombines TRBV7-8 with TRBJ2-7; D perhaps matches TRBD2 (6 bases). The CDR3 consists of 14 residues. Germline loops: CDR1 SGHVS, CDR2 FQNEAQ. The V end lost 5 bases, the J end lost 4 bases, and 15 bases lay between the germline ends. The CDR3 coding sequence is TGTGCCAGCAGCCATTCAGCCAGCGGGTACGAGCAGTACTTC. It is translated as CASSHSASGYEQYF.

The rearrangement uses TRBV10-3 and TRBJ1-4; 8 nucleotides align to TRBD1. The CDR3 consists of 13 residues. The V and J ends lost 6 bases and 8 bases, in that order; junction bases with no gene match: 5. Germline CDR1 is ENHRY and CDR2 is SYGVKD. CDR3 residues: CAIRDRAGEKLFF. The CDR3 nucleotides are TGTGCCATCAGGGACAGGGCGGGAGAAAAACTGTTTTTT.

This chain uses TRBV11-3 with TRBJ2-1, with 11 bases matching TRBD2. CDR1 is SGHNT and CDR2 is YENEEA in the germline V gene. V lost 1 base, J lost 8 bases, and 13 bases stayed unmatched. The CDR3 totals 18 residues. CDR3 sequence (DNA): TGTGCCAGCAGCTTAGGAACGCGGCTAGCGGGAGGACGGGATGAGCAGTTCTTC. Protein sequence: CASSLGTRLAGGRDEQFF.

This chain links TRBV28 with TRBJ2-7; TRBD2 matches 7 bases. The V gene end was trimmed by 7 bases and the J gene end by 0 bases; junction bases not matched to a gene: 9. The CDR3 has 15 amino acids. The V gene's germline CDR1 is MDHEN and CDR2 SYDVKM. The CDR3 protein is CASTPSAGFSYEQYF. DNA for the CDR3: TGTGCCAGCACTCCCTCAGCGGGGTTCTCCTACGAGCAGTACTTC.

J is TRBJ2-2 and V is TRBV10-3; maybe TRBD1 (5 bases). Germline assignment: CDR1 ENHRY and CDR2 SYGVKD. The CDR3 loop spans 18 amino acids. Trimming removed 0 bases from V and 0 bases from J, with 14 bases in between. The CDR3 here is CAISESGGQSTNTGELFF. The CDR3 bases are TGTGCCATCAGTGAGTCAGGTGGACAATCTACGAACACCGGGGAGCTGTTTTTT.

The chain carries TRBV19 and TRBJ1-5, with 7 bases identical to TRBD1. The CDR3 has 15 residues. CDR1 and CDR2 (germline): LNHDA, SQIVND (reference sequence). V shed 6 bases and J 5 bases; nucleotides not matched to a gene: 10. CDR3 loop: CASRISVQGHQPQHF. As DNA, the CDR3 is TGTGCCAGTAGGATATCGGTACAGGGGCATCAGCCCCAGCATTTT.

The chain recombines TRBV11-2 with TRBJ2-7; 7 bases fit TRBD2. Germline V gene data show CDR1 as SGHAT and CDR2 as FQNNGV. V trimming: 1 base; J trimming: 5 bases; junction bases outside the gene matches: 20. CDR3 length: 19 amino acids. CDR3 DNA sequence: TGTGCCAGCAGCTTAGCGGAATTGGGTGGGACTACCTACTATGACGAGCAGTACTTC. As protein: CASSLAELGGTTYYDEQYF.

This chain joins TRBV7-2 and TRBJ2-1, with 7 bases matching TRBD2. This CDR3 contains 15 residues. The junction had 9 bases not matched to a gene; V was cut back by 3 bases and J by 7 bases. Germline lookup yields CDR1 SGHTA and CDR2 FQGNSA. The CDR3 region has the DNA TGTGCCAGCAGCTTTTACCGGGGGGACGGGAATGAGCAGTTCTTC. It codes for CASSFYRGDGNEQFF. The full variable domain, with the rest looked up from reference TRBV7-2 and TRBJ2-1, is GAGVSQSPSNKVTEKGKDVELRCDPISGHTALYWYRQSLGQGLEFLIYFQGNSAPDKSGLPSDRFSAERTGGSVSTLTIQRTQQEDSAVYLCASSFYRGDGNEQFFGPGTRLTVL.

The chain has TRBV6-5 and TRBJ1-1; no clear D. Trimming removed 5 bases at V and 4 bases at J, with 14 bases between. The CDR3 is made up of 14 amino acids. Germline V gene lookup returns CDR1 MNHEY and CDR2 SVGAGI. CDR3 sequence: CASSPEPVGTEAFF. CDR3 DNA sequence: TGTGCCAGCAGTCCGGAGCCCGTGGGCACTGAAGCTTTCTTT.

The CDR3: CASSLEALAYQETQYF. The CDR3, as DNA: TGTGCCAGCAGCTTAGAGGCGCTAGCCTACCAAGAGACCCAGTACTTC. V is TRBV7-2 and J is TRBJ2-5; TRBD2 is a possible D gene (5 bases). Germline V gives CDR1 SGHTA, CDR2 FQGNSA. V was shortened by 1 base and J by 0 bases, with 12 bases between the two germline ends. The CDR3 sequence is 16 residues long.

The chain couples TRBV3-1 (or the pseudogene TRBV3-2) to TRBJ2-3, with 12 bases identical to TRBD2. Per the germline V gene, CDR1 is LGHDT and CDR2 is YNNKEL (reference sequence). The CDR3 runs 18 residues. Trimming took 1 base from V and 0 from J; bases not matched to a gene: 5. Written as DNA, the CDR3 is TGTGCCAGCAGCCAAGCCGGGACTAGCGGGCCTAGCACAGATACGCAGTATTTT. The encoded protein is CASSQAGTSGPSTDTQYF.

This sequence joins TRBV3-1 (or the pseudogene TRBV3-2) and TRBJ2-2; 8 bases map to TRBD2. After removal of 4 bases from V and 7 bases from J, the junction contained 5 bases not matched to a gene. In germline, CDR1 is LGHDT, CDR2 YNNKEL (reference sequence). The CDR3 runs 14 residues. CDR3 amino acids: CASSPREGVGELFF. CDR3 nucleotide sequence: TGTGCCAGCAGCCCCCGGGAGGGAGTCGGGGAGCTGTTTTTT.